The clone carrying this T cell receptor (beta chain) was seen many times. Its antigen is unknown. The sample belongs to a study of T cells in Graves' hyperthyroidism and ophthalmopathy. Points from the study as a whole: Classification by a 13 V-J model distinguished ophthalmopathy from stable hyperthyroidism. In the blood, most expanded thyroid clonotypes above 0.001 appeared as well.

The source material, RNA transcripts, was used to amplify TCR beta CDR3 regions. HTBI primers were the set used in a first-round RT-PCR of the TCR CDR3. One entry per CDR3 protein results from TCRdb running MiXCR on the multiplex PCR reads. The sample consists of 250,000 to 300,000 distinct CDR3 sequences, roughly 15% of them appearing once. The origin of this receptor is a woman aged 35 to 49 with Graves' hyperthyroidism that later progressed to Graves' ophthalmopathy. Sample: blood.

The CDR3 region is CASSQERTENSNQPQHF. CDR3 bases: TGTGCCAGCAGCCAAGAACGGACAGAAAATAGCAATCAGCCCCAGCATTTT. V gene TRBV3-1 combines with J gene TRBJ1-5; tentatively, D is TRBD1 (6 bases). CDR1 LGHDT and CDR2 YNNKEL come from the germline V gene (reference sequence). Trimming removed 0 bases from V and 0 bases from J, with 12 bases in between. The CDR3 is 17 amino acids.